This TCR beta chain was documented in a study of diagnostic markers for celiac disease. TCRdb reanalyzed the reads, giving one entry per CDR3 protein sequence and no DNA. This table lists approximately 1,300 distinct CDR3 sequences. Germline-derived CDR1 and CDR2 are DFQATT and SNEGSKA (reference sequence). This CDR3 has 18 amino acids. This clonotype is deemed large by its frequency. The TCR was taken from a human donor. This table probably holds off-target reads from a library built for another chain. J is TRBJ2-7 and V is TRBV20-1; TCRdb gives TRBD2 as the D gene, but with no DNA this cannot be confirmed. The sample consisted of either unsorted cells or a sorted T cell fraction (not recorded which). This CDR3 reads CSAREVSGTSKDNDEQYF.